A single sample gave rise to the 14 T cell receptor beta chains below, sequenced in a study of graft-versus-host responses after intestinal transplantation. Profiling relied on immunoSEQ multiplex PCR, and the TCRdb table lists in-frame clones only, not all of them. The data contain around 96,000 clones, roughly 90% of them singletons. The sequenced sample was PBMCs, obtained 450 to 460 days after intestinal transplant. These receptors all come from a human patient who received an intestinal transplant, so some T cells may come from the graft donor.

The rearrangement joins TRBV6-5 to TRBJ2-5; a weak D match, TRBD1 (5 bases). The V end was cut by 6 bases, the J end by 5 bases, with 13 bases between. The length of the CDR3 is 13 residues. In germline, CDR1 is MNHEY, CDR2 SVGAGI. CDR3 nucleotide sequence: TGTGCCAGCAGGGACGTTAGGGGCGAGACCCAGTACTTC. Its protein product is CASRDVRGETQYF.

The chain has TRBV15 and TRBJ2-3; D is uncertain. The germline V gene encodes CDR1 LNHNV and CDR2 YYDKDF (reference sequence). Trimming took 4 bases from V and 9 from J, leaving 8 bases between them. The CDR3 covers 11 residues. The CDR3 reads CATSTSITQYF. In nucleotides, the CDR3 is TGTGCCACCAGCACATCCATCACGCAGTATTTT.

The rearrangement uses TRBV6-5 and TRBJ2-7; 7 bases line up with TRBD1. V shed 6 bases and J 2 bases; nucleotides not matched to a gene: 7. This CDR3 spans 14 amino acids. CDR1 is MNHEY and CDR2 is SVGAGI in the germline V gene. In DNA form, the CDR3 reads TGTGCCAGCAGGGGGAGAGGGGGCACCTACGAGCAGTACTTC. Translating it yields CASRGRGGTYEQYF.

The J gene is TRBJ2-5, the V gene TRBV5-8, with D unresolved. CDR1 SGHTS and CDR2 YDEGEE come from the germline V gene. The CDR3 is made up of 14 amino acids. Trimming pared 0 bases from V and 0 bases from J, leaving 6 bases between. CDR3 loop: CASSLGVNQETQYF. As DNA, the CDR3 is TGTGCCAGCAGCTTGGGCGTAAACCAAGAGACCCAGTACTTC.

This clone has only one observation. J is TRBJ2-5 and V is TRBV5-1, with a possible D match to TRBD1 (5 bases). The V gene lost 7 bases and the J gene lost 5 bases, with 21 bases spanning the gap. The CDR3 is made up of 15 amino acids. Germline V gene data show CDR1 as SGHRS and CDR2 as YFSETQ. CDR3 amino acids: CASSVQGELGETQYF. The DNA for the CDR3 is TGCGCCAGCTCGGTCCAGGGCGAGCTTGGGGAGACCCAGTACTTC.

The CDR3 sequence: CASAGSGANVLTF. DNA of the CDR3: TGTGCCAGTGCGGGGTCTGGGGCCAACGTCCTGACTTTC. V is TRBV19 and J is TRBJ2-6; D possibly corresponds to TRBD2 (6 bases). The CDR3 runs 13 residues. Looked up from germline, CDR1 is LNHDA and CDR2 is SQIVND (reference sequence). Trimming took 8 bases from V and 1 from J, leaving 6 bases between them.

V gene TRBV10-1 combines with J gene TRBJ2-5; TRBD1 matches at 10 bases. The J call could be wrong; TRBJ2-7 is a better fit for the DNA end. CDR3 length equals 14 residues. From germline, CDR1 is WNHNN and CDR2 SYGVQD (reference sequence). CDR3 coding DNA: TGCGCCAGCACAGAGACAGGGGGCGGGAACGAGCAGTACTTC. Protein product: CASTETGGGNEQYF.

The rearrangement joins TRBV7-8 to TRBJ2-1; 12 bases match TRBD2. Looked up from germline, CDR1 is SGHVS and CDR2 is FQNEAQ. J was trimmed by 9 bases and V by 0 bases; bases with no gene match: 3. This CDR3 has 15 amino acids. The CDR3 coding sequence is TGTGCCAGCAGCTTAGCGGAGACTAGCGGGGGTGAGCAGTTCTTC. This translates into CASSLAETSGGEQFF. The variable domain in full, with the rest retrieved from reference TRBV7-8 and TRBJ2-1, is GAGVSQSPRYKVAKRGQDVALRCDPISGHVSLFWYQQALGQGPEFLTYFQNEAQLDKSGLPSDRFFAERPEGSVSTLKIQRTQQEDSAVYLCASSLAETSGGEQFFGPGTRLTVL.

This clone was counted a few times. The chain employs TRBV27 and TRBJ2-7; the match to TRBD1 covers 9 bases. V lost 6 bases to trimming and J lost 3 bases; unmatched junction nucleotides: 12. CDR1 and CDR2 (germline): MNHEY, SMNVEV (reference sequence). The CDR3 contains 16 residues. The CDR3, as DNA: TGTGCCAGCAGCGCCTCCAGAGGACAGGGGTTCTACGAGCAGTACTTC. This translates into CASSASRGQGFYEQYF.

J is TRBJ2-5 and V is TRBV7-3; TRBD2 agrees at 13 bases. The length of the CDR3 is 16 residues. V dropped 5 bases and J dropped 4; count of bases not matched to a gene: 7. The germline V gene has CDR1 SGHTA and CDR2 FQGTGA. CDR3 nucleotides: TGTGCCAGCAGCCCCGGGACTAGCGGGGCGGGAGAGACCCAGTACTTC. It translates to CASSPGTSGAGETQYF.

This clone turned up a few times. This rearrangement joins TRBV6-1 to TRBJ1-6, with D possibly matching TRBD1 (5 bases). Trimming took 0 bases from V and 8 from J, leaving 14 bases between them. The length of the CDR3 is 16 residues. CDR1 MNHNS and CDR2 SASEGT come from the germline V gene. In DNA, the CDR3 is TGTGCCAGCAGTGAAGCGGTAGACAGCTCTCATTCACCCCTCCACTTT. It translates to CASSEAVDSSHSPLHF.

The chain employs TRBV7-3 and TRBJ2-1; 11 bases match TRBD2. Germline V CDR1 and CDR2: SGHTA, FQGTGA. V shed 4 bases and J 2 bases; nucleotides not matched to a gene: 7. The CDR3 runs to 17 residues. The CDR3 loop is CASSSGSLAGAYNEQFF. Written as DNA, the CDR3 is TGTGCCAGCAGCTCCGGCTCACTAGCGGGGGCCTACAATGAGCAGTTCTTC.

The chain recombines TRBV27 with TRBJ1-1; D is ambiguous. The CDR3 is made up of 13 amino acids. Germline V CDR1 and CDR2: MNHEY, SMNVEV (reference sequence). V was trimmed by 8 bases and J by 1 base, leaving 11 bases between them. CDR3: CASRGRTNTEAFF. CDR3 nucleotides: TGTGCCAGCCGAGGACGGACGAACACTGAAGCTTTCTTT.

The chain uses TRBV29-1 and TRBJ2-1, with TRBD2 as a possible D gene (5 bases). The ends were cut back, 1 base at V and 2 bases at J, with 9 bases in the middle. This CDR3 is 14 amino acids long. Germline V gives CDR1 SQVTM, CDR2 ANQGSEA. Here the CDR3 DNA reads TGCAGCGTTGAAGGGCTAGCAGCCTACAATGAGCAGTTCTTC. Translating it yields CSVEGLAAYNEQFF.